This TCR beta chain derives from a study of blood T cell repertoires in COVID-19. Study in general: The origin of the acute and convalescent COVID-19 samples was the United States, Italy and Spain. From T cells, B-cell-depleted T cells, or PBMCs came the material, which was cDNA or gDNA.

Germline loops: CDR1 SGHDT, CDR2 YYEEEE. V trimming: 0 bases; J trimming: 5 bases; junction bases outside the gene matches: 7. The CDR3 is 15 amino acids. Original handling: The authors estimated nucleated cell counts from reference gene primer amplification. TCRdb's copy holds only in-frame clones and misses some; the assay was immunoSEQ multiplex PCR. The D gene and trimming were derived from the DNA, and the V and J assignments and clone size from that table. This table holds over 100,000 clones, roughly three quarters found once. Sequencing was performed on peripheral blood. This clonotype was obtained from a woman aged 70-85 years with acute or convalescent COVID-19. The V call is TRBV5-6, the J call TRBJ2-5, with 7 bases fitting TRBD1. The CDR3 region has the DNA TGTGCCAGCAGCTTGGTCGACAGGGCGTGGGAGACCCAGTACTTC. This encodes CASSLVDRAWETQYF.